The TCR beta chain under discussion was sequenced for a study of T-cell memory formation after mild COVID-19 (dated by TCRdb to the early 2020s). General notes on the study: TCR sequence clusters from the two donors were largely donor specific. Two young, previously healthy adult volunteers made up the cohort, one male and one female. T-cell clones expanding and contracting after mild COVID-19 in a couple of donors were tracked by longitudinal TCRalpha and TCRbeta repertoire sequencing.

Ficoll-Paque density gradient centrifugation was used to isolate PBMCs. Summary of the overall study and its limitations: Contracting CD4+ clones appeared mostly in the CM and EM memory subsets, whereas CD8+ clones were enriched in EMRA. Only two mild cases were covered by the study, and larger cohorts that include severe cases with pre-infection samples were considered necessary. Balanced CD4/CD8 phenotypes were observed for clones contracting from day 15 to 85, whereas a bias towards CD4+ was observed for a second wave of clones expanding from day 15 to 37. SARS-CoV-2 specificity was not confirmed for the second-wave clones peaking on day 37. Some responding clones were found in pre-infection memory, which suggests that pre-existing cross-reactive memory T cells took part in the SARS-CoV-2 response.

Sequencing took place on an Illumina NovaSeq 6000. Using 5'RACE with constant-segment primers, TCRalpha and TCRbeta cDNA libraries were constructed, with sample barcodes and unique molecular identifiers added in the process. Trizol reagent was used to extract RNA from every sample. Libraries were amplified in two PCR steps, with a second sample barcode and Illumina TruSeq adapters added in the second step. Sequencing of libraries was performed on an Illumina NovaSeq with 2 x 150 bp paired-end reads. Concerning the study's data processing: The reads were demultiplexed and collapsed into UMI-guided consensus sequences using migec v1.2.7. Using mixcr v2.1.11, the UMI consensuses were aligned to TRA and TRB V and J templates and assembled into clonotypes. Expanded or contracted clonotypes were those called significant by both edgeR and NoisET, with noise models trained on biological replicates. For edgeR calls, a false discovery rate-adjusted p below 0.01 and a log2 fold-change threshold of 1 were applied. As an exploratory analysis of dynamics, max-normalized trajectories of the 1000 most abundant clonotypes were examined by PCA with hierarchical clustering. Separately sequenced CD4+ and CD8+ repertoires were used to assign the CD4 or CD8 phenotype of responding clones. The public reads were reprocessed in TCRdb via fastp at Q25 and MiXCR, keeping in-frame beta chains. Records with the same CDR3 protein are collapsed into one entry carrying the most frequent genes and DNA. TCRdb, rather than the study authors, made the V and J calls. This sample holds just under 150,000 distinct CDR3 sequences; 6% to 6.5% were observed only once. The biggest ten clones account for about 2.1% of the sample.

In this sample, this clonotype turned up a few times. What antigen it recognizes has not been identified. No much larger clone is present one base from it, and per-base qualities are unavailable. The sample consisted of PBMCs or a T cell subset sorted from them (not recorded which). The sequence derives from an adult woman who had mild COVID-19 (a few samples of this study predate the infection). The sample titles of this study are shuffled in the database, so cell type and time point are left out; the donor was told from shared clones.

The sequence in DNA is TGTGCCAGCAGTTTATTTGACGGCTCGCAAGCTTTCTTT. Protein translation: CASSLFDGSQAFF. This sequence uses TRBV27 and TRBJ1-1; the D segment cannot be called with confidence. Between the V and J ends, shortened by 1 base and 9 bases respectively, the junction contains 12 bases. Measured from the cysteine to the phenylalanine, the CDR3 is 13 residues long. CDR3 DNA only is kept here, 39 bases in frame from base 1. CDR1 MNHEY and CDR2 SMNVEV were looked up in the germline V gene (reference sequence).